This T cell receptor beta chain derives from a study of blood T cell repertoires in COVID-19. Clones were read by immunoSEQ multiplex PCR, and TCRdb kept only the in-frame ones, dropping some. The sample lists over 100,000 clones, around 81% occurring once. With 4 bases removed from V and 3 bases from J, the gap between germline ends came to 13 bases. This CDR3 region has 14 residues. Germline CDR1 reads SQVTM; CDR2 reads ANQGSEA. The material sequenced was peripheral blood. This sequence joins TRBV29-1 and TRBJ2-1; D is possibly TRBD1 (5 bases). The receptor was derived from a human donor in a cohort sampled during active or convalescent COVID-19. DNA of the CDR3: TGCAGCGTTGCCGGGCAGGGAAACTACAATGAGCAGTTCTTC. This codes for CSVAGQGNYNEQFF.